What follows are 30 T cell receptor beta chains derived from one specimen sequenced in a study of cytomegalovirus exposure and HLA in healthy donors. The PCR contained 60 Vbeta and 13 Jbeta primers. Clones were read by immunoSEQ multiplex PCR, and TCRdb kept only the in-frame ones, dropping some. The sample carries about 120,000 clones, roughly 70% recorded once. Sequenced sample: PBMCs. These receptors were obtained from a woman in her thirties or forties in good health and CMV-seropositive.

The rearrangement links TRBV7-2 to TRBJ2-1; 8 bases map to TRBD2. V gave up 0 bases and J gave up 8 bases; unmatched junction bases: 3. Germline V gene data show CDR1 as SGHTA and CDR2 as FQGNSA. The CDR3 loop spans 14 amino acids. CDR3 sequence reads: CASSLAGTRHEQFF. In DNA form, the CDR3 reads TGTGCCAGCAGCTTAGCCGGGACTAGGCATGAGCAGTTCTTC.

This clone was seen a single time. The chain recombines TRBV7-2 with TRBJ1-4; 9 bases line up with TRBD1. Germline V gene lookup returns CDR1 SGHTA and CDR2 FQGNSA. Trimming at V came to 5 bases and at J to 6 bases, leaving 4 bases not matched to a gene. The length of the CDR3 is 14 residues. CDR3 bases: TGTGCCAGCAGCAACAGGGGGCTGTATGAAAAACTGTTTTTT. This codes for CASSNRGLYEKLFF.

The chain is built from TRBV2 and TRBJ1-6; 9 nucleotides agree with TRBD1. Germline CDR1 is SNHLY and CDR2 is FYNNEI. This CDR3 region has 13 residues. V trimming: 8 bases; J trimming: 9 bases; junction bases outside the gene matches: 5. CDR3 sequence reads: CASWGQGSSPLHF. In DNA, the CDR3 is TGTGCCAGCTGGGGACAGGGTAGTTCACCCCTCCACTTT. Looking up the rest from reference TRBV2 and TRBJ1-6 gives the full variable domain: EPEVTQTPSHQVTQMGQEVILRCVPISNHLYFYWYRQILGQKVEFLVSFYNNEISEKSEIFDDQFSVERPDGSNFTLKIRSTKLEDSAMYFCASWGQGSSPLHFGNGTRLTVT.

CDR3 in amino acids: CASSQLMNRGEKLFF. CDR3 nucleotide sequence: TGTGCCAGCTCACAGTTGATGAACAGGGGTGAAAAACTGTTTTTT. V is TRBV18 and J is TRBJ1-4, with 7 nucleotides matching TRBD1. Trimming at V came to 4 bases and at J to 7 bases, leaving 9 bases not matched to a gene. The CDR3 extends over 15 amino acids. Germline CDR1 KGHSH, CDR2 LQKENI.

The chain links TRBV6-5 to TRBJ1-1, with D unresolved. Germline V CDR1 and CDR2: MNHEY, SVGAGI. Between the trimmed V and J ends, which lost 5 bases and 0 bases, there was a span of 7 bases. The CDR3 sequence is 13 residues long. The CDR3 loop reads CASSERVNTEAFF. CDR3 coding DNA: TGTGCCAGCAGTGAGAGGGTGAACACTGAAGCTTTCTTT.

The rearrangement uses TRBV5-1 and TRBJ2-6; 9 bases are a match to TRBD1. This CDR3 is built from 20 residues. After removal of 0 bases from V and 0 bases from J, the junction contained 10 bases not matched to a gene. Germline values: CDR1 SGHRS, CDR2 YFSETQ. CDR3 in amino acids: CASSLEISGTGNSGANVLTF. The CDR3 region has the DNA TGCGCCAGCAGCTTGGAAATCTCCGGGACAGGGAACTCTGGGGCCAACGTCCTGACTTTC.

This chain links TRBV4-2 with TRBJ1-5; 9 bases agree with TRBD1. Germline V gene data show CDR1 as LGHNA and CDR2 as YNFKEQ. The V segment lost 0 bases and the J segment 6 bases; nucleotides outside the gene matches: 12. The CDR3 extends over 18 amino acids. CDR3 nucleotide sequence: TGTGCCAGCAGCCAAGATTTACCCACTACAGGGGGCCTTCAGCCCCAGCATTTT. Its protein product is CASSQDLPTTGGLQPQHF.

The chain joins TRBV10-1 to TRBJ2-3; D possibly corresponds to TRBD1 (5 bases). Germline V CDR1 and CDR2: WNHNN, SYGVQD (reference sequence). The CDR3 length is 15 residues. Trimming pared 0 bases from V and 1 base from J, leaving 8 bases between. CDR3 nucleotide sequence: TGCGCCAGCAGTGAGTCGACAGTGGGCACAGATACGCAGTATTTT. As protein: CASSESTVGTDTQYF.

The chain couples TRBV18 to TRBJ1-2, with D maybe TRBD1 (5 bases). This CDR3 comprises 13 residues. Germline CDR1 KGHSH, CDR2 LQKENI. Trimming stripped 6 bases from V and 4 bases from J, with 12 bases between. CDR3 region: CASSTDSRYGYTF. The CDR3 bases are TGTGCCAGCTCGACCGACAGTCGCTATGGCTACACCTTC.

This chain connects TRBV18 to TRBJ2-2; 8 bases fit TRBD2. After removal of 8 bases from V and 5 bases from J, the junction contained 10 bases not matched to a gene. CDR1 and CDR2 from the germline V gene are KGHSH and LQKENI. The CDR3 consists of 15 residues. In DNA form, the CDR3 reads TGTGCCAGCGTGGCACTAGCGGCGAGGACCGGGGAGCTGTTTTTT. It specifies CASVALAARTGELFF. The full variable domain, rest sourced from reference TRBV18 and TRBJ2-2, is NAGVMQNPRHLVRRRGQEARLRCSPMKGHSHVYWYRQLPEEGLKFMVYLQKENIIDESGMPKERFSAEFPKEGPSILRIQQVVRGDSAAYFCASVALAARTGELFFGEGSRLTVL.

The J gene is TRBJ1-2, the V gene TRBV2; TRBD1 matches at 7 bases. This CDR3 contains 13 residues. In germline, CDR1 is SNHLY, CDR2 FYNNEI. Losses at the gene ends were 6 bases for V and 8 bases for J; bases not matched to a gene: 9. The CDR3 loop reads CASRTGASGGYTF. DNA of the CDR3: TGTGCCAGCAGAACAGGGGCATCGGGCGGCTACACCTTC.

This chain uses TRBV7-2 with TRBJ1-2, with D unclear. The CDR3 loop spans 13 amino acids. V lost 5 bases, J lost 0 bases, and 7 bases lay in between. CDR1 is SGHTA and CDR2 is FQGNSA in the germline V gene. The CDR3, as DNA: TGTGCCAGCAGCCTACTAACTAACTATGGCTACACCTTC. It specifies CASSLLTNYGYTF. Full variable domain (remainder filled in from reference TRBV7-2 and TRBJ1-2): GAGVSQSPSNKVTEKGKDVELRCDPISGHTALYWYRQSLGQGLEFLIYFQGNSAPDKSGLPSDRFSAERTGGSVSTLTIQRTQQEDSAVYLCASSLLTNYGYTFGSGTRLTVV.

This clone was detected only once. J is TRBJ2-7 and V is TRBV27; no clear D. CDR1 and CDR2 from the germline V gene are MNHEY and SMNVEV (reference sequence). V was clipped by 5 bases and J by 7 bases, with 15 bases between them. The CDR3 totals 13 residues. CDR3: CASSPAGFMEQYF. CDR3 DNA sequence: TGTGCCAGCAGTCCCGCAGGATTTATGGAGCAGTACTTC.

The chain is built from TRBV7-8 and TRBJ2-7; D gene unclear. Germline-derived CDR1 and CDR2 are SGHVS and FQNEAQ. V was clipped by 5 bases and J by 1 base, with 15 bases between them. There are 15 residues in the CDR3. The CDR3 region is CASSITDFPSYEQYF. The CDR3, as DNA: TGTGCCAGCAGCATAACAGATTTTCCGTCCTACGAGCAGTACTTC.

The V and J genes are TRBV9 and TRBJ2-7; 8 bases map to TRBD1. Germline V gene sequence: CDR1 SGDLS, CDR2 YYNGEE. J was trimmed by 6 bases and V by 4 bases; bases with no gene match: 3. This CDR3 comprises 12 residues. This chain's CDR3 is CASSIGTGEQYF. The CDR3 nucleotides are TGTGCCAGCAGCATTGGGACAGGCGAGCAGTACTTC.

The CDR3 loop reads CASSRQGRSTGELFF. CDR3 coding DNA: TGTGCCAGTTCTAGACAGGGAAGATCCACCGGGGAGCTGTTTTTT. This rearrangement joins TRBV19 to TRBJ2-2; TRBD1 agrees at 7 bases. The germline CDR1 and CDR2 sequences are LNHDA and SQIVND (reference sequence). Losses at the gene ends were 8 bases for V and 4 bases for J; bases not matched to a gene: 10. This CDR3 is built from 15 residues.

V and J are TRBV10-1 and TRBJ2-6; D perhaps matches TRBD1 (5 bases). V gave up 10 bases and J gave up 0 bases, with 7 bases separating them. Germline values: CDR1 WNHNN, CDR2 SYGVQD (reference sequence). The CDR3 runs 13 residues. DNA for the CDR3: TGCGCCACCGACAGCTCTGGGGCCAACGTCCTGACTTTC. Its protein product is CATDSSGANVLTF.

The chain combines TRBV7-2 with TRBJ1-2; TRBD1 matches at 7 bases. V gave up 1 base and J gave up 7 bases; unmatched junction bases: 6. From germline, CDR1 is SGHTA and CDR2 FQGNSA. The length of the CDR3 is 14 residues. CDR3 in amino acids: CASSLVVTGSGYTF. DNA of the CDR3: TGTGCCAGCAGCTTAGTGGTGACAGGGTCTGGCTACACCTTC.

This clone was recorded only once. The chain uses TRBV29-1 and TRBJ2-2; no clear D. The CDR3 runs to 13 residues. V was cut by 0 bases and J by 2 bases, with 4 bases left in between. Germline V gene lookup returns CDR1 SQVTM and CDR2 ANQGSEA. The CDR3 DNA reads TGCAGCGTTGAAGAGGGCAACACCGGGGAGCTGTTTTTT. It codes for CSVEEGNTGELFF.

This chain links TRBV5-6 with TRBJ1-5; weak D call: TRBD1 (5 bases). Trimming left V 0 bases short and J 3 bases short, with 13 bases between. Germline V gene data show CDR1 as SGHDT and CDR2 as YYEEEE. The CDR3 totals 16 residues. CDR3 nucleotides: TGTGCCAGCAGCTTGGCGGGTCGGGGGAACAATCAGCCCCAGCATTTT. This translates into CASSLAGRGNNQPQHF.

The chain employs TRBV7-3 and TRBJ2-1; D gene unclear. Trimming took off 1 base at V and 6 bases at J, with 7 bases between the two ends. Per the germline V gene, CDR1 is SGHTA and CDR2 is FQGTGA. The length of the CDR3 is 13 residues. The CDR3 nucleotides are TGTGCCAGCAGCTTAAATGCAGTCAATGAGCAGTTCTTC. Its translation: CASSLNAVNEQFF.

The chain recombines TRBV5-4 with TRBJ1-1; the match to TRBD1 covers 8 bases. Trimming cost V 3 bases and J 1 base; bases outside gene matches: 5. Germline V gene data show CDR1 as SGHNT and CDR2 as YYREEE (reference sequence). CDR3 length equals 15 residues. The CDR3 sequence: CASSSRQGSNTEAFF. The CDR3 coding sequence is TGTGCCAGCAGCTCCCGACAGGGGTCGAACACTGAAGCTTTCTTT.

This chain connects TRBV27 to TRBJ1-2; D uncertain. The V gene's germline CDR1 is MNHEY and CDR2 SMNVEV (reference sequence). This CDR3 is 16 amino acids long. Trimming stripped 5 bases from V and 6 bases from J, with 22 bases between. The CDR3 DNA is TGTGCCAGCAGTCCCTTGGGCCAAAACCCTCGTCATGGCTACACCTTC. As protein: CASSPLGQNPRHGYTF.

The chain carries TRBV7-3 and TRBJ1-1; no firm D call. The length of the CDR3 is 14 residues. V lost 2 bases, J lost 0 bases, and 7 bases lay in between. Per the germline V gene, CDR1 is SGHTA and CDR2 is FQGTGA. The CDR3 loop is CASSLDGMNTEAFF. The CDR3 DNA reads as TGTGCCAGCAGCTTAGACGGGATGAACACTGAAGCTTTCTTT.

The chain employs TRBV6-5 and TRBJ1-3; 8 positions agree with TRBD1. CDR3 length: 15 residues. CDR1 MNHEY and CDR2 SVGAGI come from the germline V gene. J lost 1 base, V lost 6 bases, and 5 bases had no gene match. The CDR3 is CASSQGTGSGNTIYF. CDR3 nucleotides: TGTGCCAGCAGCCAGGGGACAGGTTCTGGAAACACCATATATTTT.

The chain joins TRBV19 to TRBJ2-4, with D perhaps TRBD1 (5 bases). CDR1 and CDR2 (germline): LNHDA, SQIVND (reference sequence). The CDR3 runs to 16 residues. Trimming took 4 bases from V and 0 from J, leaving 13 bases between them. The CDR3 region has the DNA TGTGCCAGTAGTAGATCGTGGGGCCTAGCCAAAAACATTCAGTACTTC. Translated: CASSRSWGLAKNIQYF.

The CDR3 DNA reads TGTGCCAGCACATTTGATAGCTCTGGAAACACCATATATTTT. This encodes CASTFDSSGNTIYF. The chain recombines TRBV28 with TRBJ1-3; D call uncertain. CDR3 size: 14 residues. V was pared by 7 bases and J by 0 bases, with 10 bases between. Germline V CDR1 and CDR2: MDHEN, SYDVKM.

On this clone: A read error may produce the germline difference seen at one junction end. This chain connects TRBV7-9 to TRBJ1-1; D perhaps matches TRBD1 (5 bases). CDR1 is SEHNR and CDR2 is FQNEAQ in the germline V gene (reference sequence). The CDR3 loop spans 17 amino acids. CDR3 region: CSSSPHSRDPQVPEAFF. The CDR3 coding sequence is TGTTCCAGCAGCCCCCACTCCAGGGATCCCCAGGTGCCTGAAGCTTTCTTT. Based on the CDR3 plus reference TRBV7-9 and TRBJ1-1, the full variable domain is DTGVSQNPRHKITKRGQNVTFRCDPISEHNRLYWYRQTLGQGPEFLTYFQNEAQLEKSRLLSDRFSAERPKGSFSTLEIQRTEQGDSAMYLCSSSPHSRDPQVPEAFFGQGTRLTVV.

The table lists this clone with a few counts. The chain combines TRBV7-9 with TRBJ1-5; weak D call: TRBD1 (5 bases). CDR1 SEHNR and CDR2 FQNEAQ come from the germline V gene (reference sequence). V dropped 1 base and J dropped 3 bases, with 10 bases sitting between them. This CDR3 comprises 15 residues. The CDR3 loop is CASSLGGGTNQPQHF. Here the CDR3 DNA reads TGTGCCAGCAGCTTAGGGGGGGGGACCAATCAGCCCCAGCATTTT.

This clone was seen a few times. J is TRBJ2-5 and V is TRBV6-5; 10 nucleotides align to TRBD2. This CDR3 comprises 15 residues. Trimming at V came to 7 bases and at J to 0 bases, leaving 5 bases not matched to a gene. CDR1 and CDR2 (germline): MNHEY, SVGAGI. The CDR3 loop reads CASTNSGGNQETQYF. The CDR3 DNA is TGTGCCAGCACCAATAGCGGGGGGAACCAAGAGACCCAGTACTTC.